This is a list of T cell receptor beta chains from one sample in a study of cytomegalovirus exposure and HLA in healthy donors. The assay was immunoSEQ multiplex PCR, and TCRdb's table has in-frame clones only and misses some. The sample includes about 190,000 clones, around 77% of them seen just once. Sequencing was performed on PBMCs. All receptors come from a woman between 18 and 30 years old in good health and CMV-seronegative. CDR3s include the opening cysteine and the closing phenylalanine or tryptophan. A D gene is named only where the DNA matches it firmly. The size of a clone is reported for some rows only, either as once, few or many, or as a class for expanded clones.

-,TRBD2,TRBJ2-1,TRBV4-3,TGCGCCAGCAGCCAAGGGGGGGGATACAATAGGCGCAATGAGCAGTTCTTC,CASSQGGGYNRRNEQFF
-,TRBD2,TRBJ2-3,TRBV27,TGTGCCAGCAGTAAAAGCGGGGGGTCCACAGATACGCAGTATTTT,CASSKSGGSTDTQYF
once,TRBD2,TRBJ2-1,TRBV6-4,TGTGCCAGCGCAAGTAGCGGGGGCCCCCATGAGCAGTTCTTC,CASASSGGPHEQFF
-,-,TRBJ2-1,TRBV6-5,TGTGCCAGCCAACCTGGCGAGGGCAATGAGCAGTTCTTC,CASQPGEGNEQFF
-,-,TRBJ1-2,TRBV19,TGTGCCAGTAGTGGACGACAGGCCCACACAGAATATGGCTACACCTTC,CASSGRQAHTEYGYTF
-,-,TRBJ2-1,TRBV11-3,TGTGCCAGCAGCACATCCCGGGAGCGGGATGAGCAGTTCTTC,CASSTSRERDEQFF
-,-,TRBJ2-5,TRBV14,TGTGCCAGCAGCCAATTTGCCAGGACACAAGAGACCCAGTACTTC,CASSQFARTQETQYF
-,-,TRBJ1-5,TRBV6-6,TGTGCCAGCAGTTACTACAGGGCTAGCAATCAGCCCCAGCATTTT,CASSYYRASNQPQHF
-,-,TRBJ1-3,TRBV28,TGTGCCAGCAGTCTGGCATACTCTGGAAACACCATATATTTT,CASSLAYSGNTIYF
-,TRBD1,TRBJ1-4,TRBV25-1,TGTGCCAGCAGTGCCCGGGACAGTAATGAAAAACTGTTTTTT,CASSARDSNEKLFF
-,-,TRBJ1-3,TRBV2,TGTGCCAGCACCCCTGGGGGGGGATCAGGAAACACCATATATTTT,CASTPGGGSGNTIYF
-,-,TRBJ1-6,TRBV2,TGTGCCAGCAGTGAGAGGAACTATAATTCACCCCTCCACTTT,CASSERNYNSPLHF
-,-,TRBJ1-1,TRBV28,TGTGCCGGCAGTTTAAAGCGATTTAGGGGGTTGAACACTGAAGCTTTCTTT,CAGSLKRFRGLNTEAFF
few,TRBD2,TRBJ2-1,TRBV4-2,TGTGCCAGCAGCCAAGAGGGACTAGCAAGAGAGCAGTTCTTC,CASSQEGLAREQFF
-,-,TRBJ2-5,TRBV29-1,TGCAGCGTTGAGGCGTCTAGCGATGGGACCCAGTACTTC,CSVEASSDGTQYF
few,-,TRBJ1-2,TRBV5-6,TGTGCCAGCAGCGTGTCGACGGGGTATGGCTACACCTTC,CASSVSTGYGYTF
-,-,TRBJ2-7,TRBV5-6,TGTGCCAGCAACTACGGCCCCCAGATATCCTACGAGCAGTACTTC,CASNYGPQISYEQYF
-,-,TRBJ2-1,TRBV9,TGTGCCAGCAGCGTAGGGGCGAACAATGAGCAGTTCTTC,CASSVGANNEQFF
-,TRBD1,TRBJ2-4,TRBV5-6,TGTGCCAGCAGCCAGGAACAGGGGGCAATGGCCAAAAACATTCAGTACTTC,CASSQEQGAMAKNIQYF
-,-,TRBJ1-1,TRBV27,TGTGCCAGCAGTCTCGAACCAAGCAAGGGGATAACTACTGAAGCTTTCTTT,CASSLEPSKGITTEAFF
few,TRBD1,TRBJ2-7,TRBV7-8,TGTGCCAGCAGTCCCGTTAGGGGACAGGAAAACTTC,CASSPVRGQENF
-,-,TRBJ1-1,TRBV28,TGTGCCAGCAGGATCCCAGCAGGGGTGAACACTGAAGCTTTCTTT,CASRIPAGVNTEAFF
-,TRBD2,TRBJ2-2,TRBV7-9,TGTGCCAGCAGAAGAAGCGGGGCCAACAGCGGGGAGCTGTTTTTT,CASRRSGANSGELFF
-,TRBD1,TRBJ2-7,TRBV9,TGTGCCAGCAGCACAGGAAGGGACAGGGGTTCCTACGAGCAGTACTTC,CASSTGRDRGSYEQYF
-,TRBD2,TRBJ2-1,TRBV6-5,TGTGCCAGCAGGGTAGCGGGGGGGCAGGGGTATGAGCAGTTCTTC,CASRVAGGQGYEQFF
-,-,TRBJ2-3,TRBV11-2,TGTGCCAGCAGCCCACTTCGGGCGGGAGATACGCAGTATTTT,CASSPLRAGDTQYF
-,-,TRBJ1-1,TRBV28,TGTGCCAGCAGTCCCCCGGTGAGGGTGGCTGAAGCTTTCTTT,CASSPPVRVAEAFF
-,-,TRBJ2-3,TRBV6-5,TGTGCCAGCAGTTACAGGGGGACCGCAGATACGCAGTATTTT,CASSYRGTADTQYF
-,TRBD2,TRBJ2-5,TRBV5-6,TGTGCCAGCAGCGACGGACTAGCGGGAGGGGGAGAGACCCAGTACTTC,CASSDGLAGGGETQYF